Listed below are T cell receptor beta chains from one sample, sequenced in a study of radiation and T cells in renal cell carcinoma. The method was immunoSEQ multiplex PCR; TCRdb's version includes in-frame clones alone and lacks a portion of them. The table records around 99,000 clones, around 83% of them present only once. This specimen consisted of blood, obtained from a patient whose treatment included radiotherapy and nephrectomy. The receptors shown here come from a man between 60 and 75 years old with renal cell carcinoma. Both conserved end residues are part of each CDR3. Each record gives: clone size, D gene, J gene, V gene, CDR3 DNA, CDR3 protein. The D gene is left open where the match is weak. Only part of the rows carry a size: once, few, many, or a class if the clone is expanded.

size: NA; D: NA; J: TRBJ2-2; V: TRBV5-1; DNA: TGCGCCAGCAGCTTGAAGGGGGACGGGGAGCTGTTTTTT; CDR3: CASSLKGDGELFF
size: NA; D: NA; J: TRBJ2-7; V: TRBV5-6; DNA: TGTGCCAGCAGCCTTGACGATATGGGCGAGCAGTACTTC; CDR3: CASSLDDMGEQYF
size: NA; D: NA; J: TRBJ2-7; V: TRBV5-4; DNA: TGTGCCAGCAGCCCAGGGTTTTCGAGCTCCTACGAGCAGTACTTC; CDR3: CASSPGFSSSYEQYF
size: NA; D: NA; J: TRBJ2-2; V: TRBV30; DNA: TGTGCCTGGAGTGTACCGGGGGCGGGAATGACCGGGGAGCTGTTTTTT; CDR3: CAWSVPGAGMTGELFF
size: NA; D: TRBD2; J: TRBJ2-7; V: TRBV2; DNA: TGTGCCAGCAGCGCGAACCAACTTAGCGGGAGGGAGTCTTACGAGCAGTACTTC; CDR3: CASSANQLSGRESYEQYF
size: NA; D: NA; J: TRBJ2-2; V: TRBV7-8; DNA: TGTGCCAGCAGCCCGGAGAGGGGGACAAACACCGGGGAGCTGTTTTTT; CDR3: CASSPERGTNTGELFF
size: NA; D: TRBD1; J: TRBJ2-7; V: TRBV18; DNA: TGTGCCAGCTCACCAGGGACAGGGAGCCCCTACGAGCAGTACTTC; CDR3: CASSPGTGSPYEQYF
size: NA; D: NA; J: TRBJ1-3; V: TRBV7-6; DNA: TGTGCCAGCAGCTTTGGGAGTGTGGACTACTCTGGAAACACCATATATTTT; CDR3: CASSFGSVDYSGNTIYF
size: NA; D: TRBD1; J: TRBJ2-6; V: TRBV11-2; DNA: TGTGCCAGCGACTACAGGGGCCCCAGCTCTGGGGCCAACGTCCTGACTTTC; CDR3: CASDYRGPSSGANVLTF
size: NA; D: TRBD1; J: TRBJ1-6; V: TRBV4-3; DNA: TGCGCCAGCAGCCAAGATAGCCAGGGGGTTTCACCCCTCCACTTT; CDR3: CASSQDSQGVSPLHF
size: NA; D: NA; J: TRBJ2-7; V: TRBV27; DNA: TGTGCCAGCAGTTCCACCAGGTACGAGCAGTACTTC; CDR3: CASSSTRYEQYF
size: NA; D: NA; J: TRBJ1-5; V: TRBV15; DNA: TGTGCCACCAGCAGGAGGGGCGATCAGCCCCAGCATTTT; CDR3: CATSRRGDQPQHF
size: NA; D: NA; J: TRBJ1-1; V: TRBV21-1; DNA: TGTGCCAGCAGCAAAGTAGGGGCAGGGGGCTTCTTGAACACTGAAGCTTTCTTT; CDR3: CASSKVGAGGFLNTEAFF
size: NA; D: TRBD1; J: TRBJ2-3; V: TRBV5-1; DNA: TGCGCCAGCAGCTTGGCTGTGGGGGCAGGGGGAGGCACAGATACGCAGTATTTT; CDR3: CASSLAVGAGGGTDTQYF
size: NA; D: TRBD1; J: TRBJ2-7; V: TRBV5-4; DNA: TGTGCCAGCAGCACGGGACAGGGGGCCACGAACGAGCAGTACTTC; CDR3: CASSTGQGATNEQYF
size: NA; D: NA; J: TRBJ1-5; V: TRBV30; DNA: TGTGCCTGGAGTGCCAGTTTGACTCAGCCCCAGCATTTT; CDR3: CAWSASLTQPQHF
size: NA; D: TRBD2; J: TRBJ2-1; V: TRBV7-9; DNA: TGTGCCAGCAGCTCCCTTAGCGGGAGGGGGACGGGTGAGCAGTTCTTC; CDR3: CASSSLSGRGTGEQFF
size: NA; D: NA; J: TRBJ2-7; V: TRBV7-9; DNA: TGTGCCAGCAGCTTAGGGGGGCGCAGTCCCTACGAGCAGTACTTC; CDR3: CASSLGGRSPYEQYF
size: few; D: NA; J: TRBJ2-2; V: TRBV29-1; DNA: TGCAGCGTCAGACGGACGGTCACCGGGGAGCTGTTTTTT; CDR3: CSVRRTVTGELFF
size: NA; D: NA; J: TRBJ2-7; V: TRBV5-8; DNA: TGTGCCAGCAGCCGACTCTACGAGCAGTACTTC; CDR3: CASSRLYEQYF
size: NA; D: TRBD2; J: TRBJ2-2; V: TRBV27; DNA: TGTGCCAGCAGTGGACGAGCGGGAGGGCCGACCGGGGAGCTGTTTTTT; CDR3: CASSGRAGGPTGELFF
size: NA; D: NA; J: TRBJ2-1; V: TRBV7-3; DNA: TGTGCCAGCAGCTTGGCATCCTACAATGAGCAGTTCTTC; CDR3: CASSLASYNEQFF
size: once; D: NA; J: TRBJ2-7; V: TRBV7-9; DNA: TGTGCCAGCAGCTTAGTCGGAACACTGGCCGAGCAGTACTTC; CDR3: CASSLVGTLAEQYF
size: NA; D: NA; J: TRBJ1-1; V: TRBV10-2; DNA: TGCGCCAGCAGTGAGTCGATAGGGTTGAACACTGAAGCTTTCTTT; CDR3: CASSESIGLNTEAFF
size: NA; D: NA; J: TRBJ2-2; V: TRBV10-3; DNA: TGTGCCATCAGTGAGTCTTTCCAGTCGTGGCTGTTTTTT; CDR3: CAISESFQSWLFF
size: few; D: NA; J: TRBJ2-1; V: TRBV7-9; DNA: TGTGCCAGCAGCTCCCGACGGCACATAAAGAAGGATGAGCAGTTCTTC; CDR3: CASSSRRHIKKDEQFF